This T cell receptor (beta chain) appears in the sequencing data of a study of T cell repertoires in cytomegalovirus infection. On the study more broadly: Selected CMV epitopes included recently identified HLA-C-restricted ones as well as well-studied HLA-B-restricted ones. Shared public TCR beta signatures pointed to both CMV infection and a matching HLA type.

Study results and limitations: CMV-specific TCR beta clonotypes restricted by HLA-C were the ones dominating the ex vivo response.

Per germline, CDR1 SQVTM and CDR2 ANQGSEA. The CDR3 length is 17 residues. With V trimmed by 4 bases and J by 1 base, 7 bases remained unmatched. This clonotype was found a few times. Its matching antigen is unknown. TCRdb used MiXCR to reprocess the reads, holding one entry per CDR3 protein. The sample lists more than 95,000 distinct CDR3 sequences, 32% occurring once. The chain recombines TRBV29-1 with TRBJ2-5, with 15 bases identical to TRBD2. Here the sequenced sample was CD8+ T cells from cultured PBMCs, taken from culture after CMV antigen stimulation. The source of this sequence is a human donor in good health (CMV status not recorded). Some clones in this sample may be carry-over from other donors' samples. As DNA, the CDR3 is TGCAGCGTTGGCGGACTAGCGGGGGGGGTTACCCAAGAGACCCAGTACTTC. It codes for CSVGGLAGGVTQETQYF.